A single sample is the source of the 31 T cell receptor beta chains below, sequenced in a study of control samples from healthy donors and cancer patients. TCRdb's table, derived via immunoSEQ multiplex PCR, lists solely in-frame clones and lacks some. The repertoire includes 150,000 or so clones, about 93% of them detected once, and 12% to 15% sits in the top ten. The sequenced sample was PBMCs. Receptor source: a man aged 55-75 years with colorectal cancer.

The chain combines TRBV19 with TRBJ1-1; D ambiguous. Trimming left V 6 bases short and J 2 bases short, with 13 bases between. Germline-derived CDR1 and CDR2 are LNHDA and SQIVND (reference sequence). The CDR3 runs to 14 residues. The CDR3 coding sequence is TGTGCCAGTAGGAACCGACGGGGTAACACTGAAGCTTTCTTT. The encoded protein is CASRNRRGNTEAFF.

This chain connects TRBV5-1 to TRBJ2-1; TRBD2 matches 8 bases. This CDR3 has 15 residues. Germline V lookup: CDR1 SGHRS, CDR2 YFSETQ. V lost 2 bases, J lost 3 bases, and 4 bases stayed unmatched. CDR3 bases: TGCGCCAGCAGCTTCTCGGGAGGGATCTACAATGAGCAGTTCTTC. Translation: CASSFSGGIYNEQFF. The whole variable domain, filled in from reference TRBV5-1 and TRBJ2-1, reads KAGVTQTPRYLIKTRGQQVTLSCSPISGHRSVSWYQQTPGQGLQFLFEYFSETQRNKGNFPGRFSGRQFSNSRSEMNVSTLELGDSALYLCASSFSGGIYNEQFFGPGTRLTVL.

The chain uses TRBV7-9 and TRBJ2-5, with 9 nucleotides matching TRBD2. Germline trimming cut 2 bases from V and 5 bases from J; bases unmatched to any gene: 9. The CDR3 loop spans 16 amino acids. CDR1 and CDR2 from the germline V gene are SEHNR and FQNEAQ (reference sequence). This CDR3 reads CASSLIGGGAAETQYF. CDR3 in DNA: TGTGCCAGCAGCTTAATAGGCGGGGGGGCCGCGGAGACCCAGTACTTC.

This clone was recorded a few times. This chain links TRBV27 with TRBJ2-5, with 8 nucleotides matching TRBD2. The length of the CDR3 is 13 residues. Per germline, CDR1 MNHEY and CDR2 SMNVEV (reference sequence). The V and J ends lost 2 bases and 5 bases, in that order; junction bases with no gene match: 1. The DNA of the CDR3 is TGTGCCAGCAGTTTACGGGGGGGGGAGACCCAGTACTTC. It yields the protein CASSLRGGETQYF.

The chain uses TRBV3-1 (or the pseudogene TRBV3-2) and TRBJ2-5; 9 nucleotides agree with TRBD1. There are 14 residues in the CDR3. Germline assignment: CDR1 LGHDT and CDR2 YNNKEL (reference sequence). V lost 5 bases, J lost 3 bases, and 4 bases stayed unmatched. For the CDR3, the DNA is TGTGCCAGCAGCTCCCGGGACAGGGAAGAGACCCAGTACTTC. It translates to CASSSRDREETQYF.

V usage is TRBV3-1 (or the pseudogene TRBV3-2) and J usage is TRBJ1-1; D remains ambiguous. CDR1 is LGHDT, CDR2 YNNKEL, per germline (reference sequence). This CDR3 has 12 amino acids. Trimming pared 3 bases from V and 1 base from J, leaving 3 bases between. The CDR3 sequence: CASSQSNTEAFF. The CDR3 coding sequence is TGTGCCAGCAGCCAGTCGAACACTGAAGCTTTCTTT.

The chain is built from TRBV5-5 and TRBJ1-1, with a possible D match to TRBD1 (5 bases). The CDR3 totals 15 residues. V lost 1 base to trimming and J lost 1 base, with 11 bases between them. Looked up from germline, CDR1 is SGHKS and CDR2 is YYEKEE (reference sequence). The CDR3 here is CASSLYGGGNTEAFF. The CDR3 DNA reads TGTGCCAGCAGCTTGTACGGGGGAGGGAACACTGAAGCTTTCTTT.

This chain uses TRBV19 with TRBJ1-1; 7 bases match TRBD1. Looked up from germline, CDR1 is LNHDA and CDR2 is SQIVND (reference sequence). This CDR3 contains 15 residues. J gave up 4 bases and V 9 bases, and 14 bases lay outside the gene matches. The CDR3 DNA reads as TGTGCCAGCCACAGGGGAGGGCCGCCTAGCACTGAAGCTTTCTTT. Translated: CASHRGGPPSTEAFF.

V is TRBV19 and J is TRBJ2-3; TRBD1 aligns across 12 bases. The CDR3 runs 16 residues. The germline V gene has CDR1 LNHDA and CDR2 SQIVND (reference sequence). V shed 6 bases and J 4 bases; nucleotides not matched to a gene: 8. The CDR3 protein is CASRDRGQGAADTQYF. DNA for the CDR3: TGTGCCAGTAGGGACCGGGGACAGGGGGCCGCAGATACGCAGTATTTT. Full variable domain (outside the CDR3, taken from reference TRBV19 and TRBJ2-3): DGGITQSPKYLFRKEGQNVTLSCEQNLNHDAMYWYRQDPGQGLRLIYYSQIVNDFQKGDIAEGYSVSREKKESFPLTVTSAQKNPTAFYLCASRDRGQGAADTQYFGPGTRLTVL.

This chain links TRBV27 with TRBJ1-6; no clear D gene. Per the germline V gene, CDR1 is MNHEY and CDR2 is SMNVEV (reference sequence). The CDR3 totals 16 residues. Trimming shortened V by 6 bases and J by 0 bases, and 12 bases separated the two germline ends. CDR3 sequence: CASRSDPSSYNSPLHF. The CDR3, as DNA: TGTGCCAGCAGATCAGACCCTAGCTCCTATAATTCACCCCTCCACTTT.

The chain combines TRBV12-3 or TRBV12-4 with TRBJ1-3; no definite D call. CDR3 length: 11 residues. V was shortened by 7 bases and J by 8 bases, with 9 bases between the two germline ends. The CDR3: CASTAEDTIYF. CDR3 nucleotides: TGTGCCAGCACCGCGGAGGACACCATATATTTT.

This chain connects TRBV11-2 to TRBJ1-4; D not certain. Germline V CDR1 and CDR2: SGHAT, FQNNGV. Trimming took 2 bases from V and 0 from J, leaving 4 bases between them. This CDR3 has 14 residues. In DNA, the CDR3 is TGTGCCAGCAGCTTAAGTACAACTAATGAAAAACTGTTTTTT. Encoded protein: CASSLSTTNEKLFF.

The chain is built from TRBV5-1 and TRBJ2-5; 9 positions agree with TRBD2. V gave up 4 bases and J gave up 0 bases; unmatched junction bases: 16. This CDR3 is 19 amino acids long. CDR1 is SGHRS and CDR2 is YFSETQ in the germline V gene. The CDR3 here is CASSPIGLAGVSYQETQYF. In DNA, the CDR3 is TGCGCCAGCAGCCCCATTGGATTAGCGGGGGTTAGTTACCAAGAGACCCAGTACTTC.

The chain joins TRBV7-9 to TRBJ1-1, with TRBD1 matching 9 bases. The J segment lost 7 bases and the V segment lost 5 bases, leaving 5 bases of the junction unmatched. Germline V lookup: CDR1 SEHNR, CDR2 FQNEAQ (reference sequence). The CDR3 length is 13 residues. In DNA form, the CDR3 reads TGTGCCAGCAGCCGGGGACAGGGAGATGAAGCTTTCTTT. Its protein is CASSRGQGDEAFF.

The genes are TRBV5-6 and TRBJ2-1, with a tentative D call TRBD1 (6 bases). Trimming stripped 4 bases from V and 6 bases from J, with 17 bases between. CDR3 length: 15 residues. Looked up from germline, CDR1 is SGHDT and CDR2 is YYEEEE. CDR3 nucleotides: TGTGCCAGCAGCCATACAGGGAAGAGGGCCAATGAGCAGTTCTTC. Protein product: CASSHTGKRANEQFF.

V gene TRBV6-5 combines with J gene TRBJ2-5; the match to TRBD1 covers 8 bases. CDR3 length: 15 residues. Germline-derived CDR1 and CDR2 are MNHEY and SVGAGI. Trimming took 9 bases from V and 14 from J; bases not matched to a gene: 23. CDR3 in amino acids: CASSLKGGTGSGVYF. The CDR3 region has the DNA TGTGCCAGTAGTCTCAAAGGGGGGACAGGTTCCGGGGTCTACTTC.

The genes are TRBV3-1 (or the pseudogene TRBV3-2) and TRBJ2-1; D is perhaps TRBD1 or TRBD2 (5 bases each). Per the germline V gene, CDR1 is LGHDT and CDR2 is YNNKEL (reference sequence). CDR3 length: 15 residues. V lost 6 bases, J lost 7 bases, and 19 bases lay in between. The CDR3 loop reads CASSLGTPAKNEQFF. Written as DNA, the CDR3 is TGTGCCAGCAGTCTCGGGACCCCCGCGAAGAATGAGCAGTTCTTC.

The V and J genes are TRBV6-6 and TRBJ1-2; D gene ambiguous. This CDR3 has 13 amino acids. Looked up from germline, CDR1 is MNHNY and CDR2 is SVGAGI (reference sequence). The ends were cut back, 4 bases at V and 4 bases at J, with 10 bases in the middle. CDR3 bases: TGTGCCAGCAGTTTGACCGGGCCCTATGGCTACACCTTC. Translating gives CASSLTGPYGYTF.

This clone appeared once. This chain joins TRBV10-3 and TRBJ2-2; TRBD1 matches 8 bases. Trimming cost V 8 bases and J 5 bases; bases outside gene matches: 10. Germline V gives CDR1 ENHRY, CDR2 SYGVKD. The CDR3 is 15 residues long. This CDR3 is CAIRVQGAETGELFF. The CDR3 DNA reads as TGTGCCATCCGGGTGCAGGGGGCAGAAACCGGGGAGCTGTTTTTT.

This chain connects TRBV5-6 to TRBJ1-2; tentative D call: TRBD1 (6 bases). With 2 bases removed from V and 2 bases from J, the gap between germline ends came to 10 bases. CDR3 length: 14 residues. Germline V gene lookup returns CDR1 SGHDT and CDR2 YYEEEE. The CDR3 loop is CASSFGRGNYGYTF. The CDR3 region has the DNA TGTGCCAGCAGCTTTGGCAGGGGCAACTATGGCTACACCTTC.

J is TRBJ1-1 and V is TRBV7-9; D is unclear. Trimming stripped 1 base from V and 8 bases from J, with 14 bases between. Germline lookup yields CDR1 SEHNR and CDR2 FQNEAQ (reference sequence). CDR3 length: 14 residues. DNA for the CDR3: TGTGCCAGCAGCTTAGTGGGCGGCAGGCGGGAAGCTTTCTTT. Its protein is CASSLVGGRREAFF.

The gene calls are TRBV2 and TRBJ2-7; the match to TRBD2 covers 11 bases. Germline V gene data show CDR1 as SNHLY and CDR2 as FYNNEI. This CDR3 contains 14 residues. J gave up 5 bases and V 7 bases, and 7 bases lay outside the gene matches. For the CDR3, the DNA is TGTGCCAGCAACTTAGCGGGGGGGCAGGACGAGCAGTACTTC. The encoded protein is CASNLAGGQDEQYF.

DNA of the CDR3: TGTGCCATCAGTCCAGATCTAGGGACAGGCCTGTTCTTC. It specifies CAISPDLGTGLFF. The chain combines TRBV10-3 with TRBJ2-1, with 8 bases identical to TRBD1. CDR3 length: 13 residues. The V gene's germline CDR1 is ENHRY and CDR2 SYGVKD. Losses at the gene ends were 5 bases for V and 15 bases for J; bases not matched to a gene: 12.

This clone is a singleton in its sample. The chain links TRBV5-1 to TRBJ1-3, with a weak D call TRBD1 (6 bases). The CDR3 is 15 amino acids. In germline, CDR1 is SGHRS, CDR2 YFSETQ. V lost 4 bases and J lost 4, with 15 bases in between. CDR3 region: CASSPLDSDGNTIYF. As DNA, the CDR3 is TGCGCCAGCAGCCCGCTGGACAGTGACGGAAACACCATATATTTT.

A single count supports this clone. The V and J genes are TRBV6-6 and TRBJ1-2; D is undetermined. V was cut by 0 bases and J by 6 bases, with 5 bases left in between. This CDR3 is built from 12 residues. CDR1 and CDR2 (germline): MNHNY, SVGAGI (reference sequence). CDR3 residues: CASSYSGNGYTF. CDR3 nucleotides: TGTGCCAGCAGTTACTCAGGGAATGGCTACACCTTC.

CDR3 DNA: TGTGCCAGCAGTGTCACGGGGGGGTCCATCACAGATACGCAGTATTTT. Protein sequence: CASSVTGGSITDTQYF. This sequence joins TRBV2 and TRBJ2-3; 8 positions agree with TRBD2. The CDR3 is 16 residues long. Looked up from germline, CDR1 is SNHLY and CDR2 is FYNNEI. With 4 bases clipped from V and 2 bases from J, the junction kept 8 bases outside the gene matches.

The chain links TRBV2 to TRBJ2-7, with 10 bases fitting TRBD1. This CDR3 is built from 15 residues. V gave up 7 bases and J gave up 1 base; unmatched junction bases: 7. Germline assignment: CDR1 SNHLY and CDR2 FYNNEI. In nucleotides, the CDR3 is TGTGCCAGCAACCAACCGGGACAGGGGTCCTACGAGCAGTACTTC. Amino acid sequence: CASNQPGQGSYEQYF. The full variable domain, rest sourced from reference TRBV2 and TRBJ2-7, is EPEVTQTPSHQVTQMGQEVILRCVPISNHLYFYWYRQILGQKVEFLVSFYNNEISEKSEIFDDQFSVERPDGSNFTLKIRSTKLEDSAMYFCASNQPGQGSYEQYFGPGTRLTVT.

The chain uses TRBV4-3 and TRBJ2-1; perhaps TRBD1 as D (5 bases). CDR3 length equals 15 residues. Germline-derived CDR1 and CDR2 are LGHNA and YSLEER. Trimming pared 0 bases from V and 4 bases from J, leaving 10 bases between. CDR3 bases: TGCGCCAGCAGCCAAGAGCAGGGCCCGTACAATGAGCAGTTCTTC. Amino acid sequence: CASSQEQGPYNEQFF.

Here the CDR3 reads CASRFTGPLGDTIYF. As DNA, the CDR3 is TGTGCCAGCAGGTTTACAGGGCCCCTCGGGGACACCATATATTTT. V usage is TRBV6-5 and J usage is TRBJ1-3; D is possibly TRBD1 (6 bases). The CDR3 consists of 15 residues. Germline assignment: CDR1 MNHEY and CDR2 SVGAGI. Trimming shortened V by 6 bases and J by 8 bases, and 20 bases separated the two germline ends.

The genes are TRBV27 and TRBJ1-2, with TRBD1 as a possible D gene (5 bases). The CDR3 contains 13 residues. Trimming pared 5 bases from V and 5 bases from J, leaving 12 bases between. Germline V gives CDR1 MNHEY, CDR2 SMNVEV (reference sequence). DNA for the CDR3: TGTGCCAGCAGTCAGGGCCGCGCTTATGGCTACACCTTC. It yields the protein CASSQGRAYGYTF.

The CDR3: CASSSGQGASKGQYF. In nucleotides, the CDR3 is TGTGCCAGCAGCTCGGGACAGGGGGCGAGCAAGGGGCAGTACTTC. The V gene is TRBV5-6, the J gene TRBJ2-7; TRBD1 agrees at 12 bases. Per germline, CDR1 SGHDT and CDR2 YYEEEE. This CDR3 has 15 amino acids. V shed 3 bases and J 9 bases; nucleotides not matched to a gene: 10.